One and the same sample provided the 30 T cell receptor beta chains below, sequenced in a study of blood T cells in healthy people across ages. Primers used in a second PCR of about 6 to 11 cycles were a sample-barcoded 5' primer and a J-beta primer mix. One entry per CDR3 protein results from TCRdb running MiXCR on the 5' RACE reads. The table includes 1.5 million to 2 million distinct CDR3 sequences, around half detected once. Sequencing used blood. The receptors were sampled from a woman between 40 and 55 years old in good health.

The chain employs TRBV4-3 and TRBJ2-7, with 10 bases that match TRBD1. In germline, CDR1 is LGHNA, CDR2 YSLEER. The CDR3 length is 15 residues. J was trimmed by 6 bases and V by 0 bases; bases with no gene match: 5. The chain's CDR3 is CASSQDDRGLSEQYF. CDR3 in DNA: TGCGCCAGCAGCCAAGACGACAGGGGGCTTAGCGAGCAGTACTTC.

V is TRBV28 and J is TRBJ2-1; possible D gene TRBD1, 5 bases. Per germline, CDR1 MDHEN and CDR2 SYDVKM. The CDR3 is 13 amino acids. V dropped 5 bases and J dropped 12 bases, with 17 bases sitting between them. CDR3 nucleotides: TGTGCCAGCAGTAACGAAGTAGGGGCATGGCAGTTCTTC. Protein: CASSNEVGAWQFF.

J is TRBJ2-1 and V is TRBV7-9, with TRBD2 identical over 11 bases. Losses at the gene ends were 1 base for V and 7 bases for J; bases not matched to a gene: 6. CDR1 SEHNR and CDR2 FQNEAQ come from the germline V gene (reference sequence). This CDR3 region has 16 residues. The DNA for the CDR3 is TGTGCCAGCAGCTTAGACCCCGGGACTAGCGGAAATGAGCAGTTCTTC. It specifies CASSLDPGTSGNEQFF. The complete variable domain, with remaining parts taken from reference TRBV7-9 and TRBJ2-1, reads DTGVSQNPRHKITKRGQNVTFRCDPISEHNRLYWYRQTLGQGPEFLTYFQNEAQLEKSRLLSDRFSAERPKGSFSTLEIQRTEQGDSAMYLCASSLDPGTSGNEQFFGPGTRLTVL.

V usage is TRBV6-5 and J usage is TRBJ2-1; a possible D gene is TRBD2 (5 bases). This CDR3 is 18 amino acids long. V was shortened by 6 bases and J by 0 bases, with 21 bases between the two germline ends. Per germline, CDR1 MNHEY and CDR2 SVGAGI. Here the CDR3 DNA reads TGTGCCAGCAGCTACCCCGGGATAGCGAGGAGCTCCTACAATGAGCAGTTCTTC. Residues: CASSYPGIARSSYNEQFF.

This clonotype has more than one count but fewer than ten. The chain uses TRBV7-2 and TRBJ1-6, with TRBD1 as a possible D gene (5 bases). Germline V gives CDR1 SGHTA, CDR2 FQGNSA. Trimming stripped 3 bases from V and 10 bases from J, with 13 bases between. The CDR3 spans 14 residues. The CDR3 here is CASSLGRRRSPLHF. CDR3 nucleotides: TGTGCCAGCAGCTTGGGACGACGGAGGTCACCCCTCCACTTT.

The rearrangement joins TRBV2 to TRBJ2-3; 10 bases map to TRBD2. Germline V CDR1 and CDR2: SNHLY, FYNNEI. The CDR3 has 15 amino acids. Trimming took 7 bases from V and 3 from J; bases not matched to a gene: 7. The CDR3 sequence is CASKDTSGVTDTQYF. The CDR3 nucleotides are TGTGCCAGCAAGGATACTAGCGGGGTAACAGATACGCAGTATTTT.

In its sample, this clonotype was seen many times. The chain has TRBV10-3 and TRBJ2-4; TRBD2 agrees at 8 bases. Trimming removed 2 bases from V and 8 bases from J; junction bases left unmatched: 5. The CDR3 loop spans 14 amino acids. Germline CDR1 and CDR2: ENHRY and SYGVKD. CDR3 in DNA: TGTGCCATCAGTGAGCCGGGAGGGGGGGACATTCAGTACTTC. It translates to CAISEPGGGDIQYF.

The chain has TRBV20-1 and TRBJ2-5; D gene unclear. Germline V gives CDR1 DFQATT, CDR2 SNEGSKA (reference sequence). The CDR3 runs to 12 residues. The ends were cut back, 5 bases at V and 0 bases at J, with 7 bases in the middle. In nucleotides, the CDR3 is TGCAGTGCTGCGGTGGACCAAGAGACCCAGTACTTC. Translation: CSAAVDQETQYF.

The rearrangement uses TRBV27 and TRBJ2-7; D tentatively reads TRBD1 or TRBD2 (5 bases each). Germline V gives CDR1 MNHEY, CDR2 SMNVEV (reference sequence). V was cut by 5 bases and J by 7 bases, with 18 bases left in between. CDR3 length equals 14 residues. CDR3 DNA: TGTGCCAGCAGTCCCGGGACGGTTCCCCGGGAGCAGTACTTC. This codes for CASSPGTVPREQYF.

CDR3 in amino acids: CATSREGGNSPLHF. The CDR3 nucleotides are TGTGCCACCAGCAGAGAGGGGGGGAATTCACCCCTCCACTTT. V usage is TRBV15 and J usage is TRBJ1-6; tentatively, D is TRBD1 (5 bases). Per the germline V gene, CDR1 is LNHNV and CDR2 is YYDKDF (reference sequence). V was pared by 0 bases and J by 7 bases, with 7 bases between. CDR3 length: 14 amino acids.

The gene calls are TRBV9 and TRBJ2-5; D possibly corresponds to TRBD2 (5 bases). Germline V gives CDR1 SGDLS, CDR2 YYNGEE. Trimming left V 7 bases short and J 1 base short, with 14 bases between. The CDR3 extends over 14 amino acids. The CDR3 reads CASATALAQETQYF. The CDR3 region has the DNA TGTGCCAGCGCGACCGCCCTAGCCCAAGAGACCCAGTACTTC.

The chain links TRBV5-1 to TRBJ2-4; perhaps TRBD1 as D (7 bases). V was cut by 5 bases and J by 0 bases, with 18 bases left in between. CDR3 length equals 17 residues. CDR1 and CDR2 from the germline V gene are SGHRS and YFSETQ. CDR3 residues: CASSPGGRGEAKNIQYF. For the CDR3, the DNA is TGCGCCAGCAGTCCTGGAGGCAGGGGGGAAGCCAAAAACATTCAGTACTTC. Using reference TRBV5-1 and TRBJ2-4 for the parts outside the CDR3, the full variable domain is KAGVTQTPRYLIKTRGQQVTLSCSPISGHRSVSWYQQTPGQGLQFLFEYFSETQRNKGNFPGRFSGRQFSNSRSEMNVSTLELGDSALYLCASSPGGRGEAKNIQYFGAGTRLSVL.

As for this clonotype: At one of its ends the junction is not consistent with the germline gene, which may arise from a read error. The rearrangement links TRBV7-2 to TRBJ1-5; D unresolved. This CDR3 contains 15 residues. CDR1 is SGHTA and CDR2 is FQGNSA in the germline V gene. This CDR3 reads CASSLSWSSDQPQHF. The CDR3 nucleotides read TGTGCCAGCAGCTTATCATGGAGTAGCGATCAGCCCCAGCATTTT. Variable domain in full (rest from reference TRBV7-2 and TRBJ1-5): GAGVSQSPSNKVTEKGKDVELRCDPISGHTALYWYRQSLGQGLEFLIYFQGNSAPDKSGLPSDRFSAERTGGSVSTLTIQRTQQEDSAVYLCASSLSWSSDQPQHFGDGTRLSIL.

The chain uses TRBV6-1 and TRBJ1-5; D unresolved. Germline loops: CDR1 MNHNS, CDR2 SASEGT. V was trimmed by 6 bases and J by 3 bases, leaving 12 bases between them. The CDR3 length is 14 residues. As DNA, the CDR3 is TGTGCCAGCAGCGTACAGCTTCACAATCAGCCCCAGCATTTT. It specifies CASSVQLHNQPQHF.

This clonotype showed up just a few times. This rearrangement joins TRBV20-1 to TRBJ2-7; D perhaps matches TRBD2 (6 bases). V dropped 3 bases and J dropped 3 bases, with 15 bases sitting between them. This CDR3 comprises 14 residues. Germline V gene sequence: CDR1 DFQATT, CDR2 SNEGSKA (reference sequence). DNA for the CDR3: TGCAGTGCTAGGGTGGGACTCGAGGGCTACGAGCAGTACTTC. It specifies CSARVGLEGYEQYF.

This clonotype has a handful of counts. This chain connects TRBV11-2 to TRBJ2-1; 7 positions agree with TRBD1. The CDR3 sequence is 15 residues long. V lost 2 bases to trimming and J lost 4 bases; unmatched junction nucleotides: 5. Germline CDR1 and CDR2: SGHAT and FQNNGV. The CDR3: CASSLSRDSYNEQFF. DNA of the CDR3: TGTGCCAGCAGCTTATCTCGGGACAGTTACAATGAGCAGTTCTTC.

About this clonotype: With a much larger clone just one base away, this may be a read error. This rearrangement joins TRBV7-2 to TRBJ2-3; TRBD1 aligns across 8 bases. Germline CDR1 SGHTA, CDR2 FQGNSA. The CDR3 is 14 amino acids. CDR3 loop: CGSSRQGAGDTQYF. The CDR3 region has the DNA TGTGGCAGCAGCCGCCAGGGGGCGGGAGATACGCAGTATTTT. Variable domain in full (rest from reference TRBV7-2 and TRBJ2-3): GAGVSQSPSNKVTEKGKDVELRCDPISGHTALYWYRQSLGQGLEFLIYFQGNSAPDKSGLPSDRFSAERTGGSVSTLTIQRTQQEDSAVYLCGSSRQGAGDTQYFGPGTRLTVL.

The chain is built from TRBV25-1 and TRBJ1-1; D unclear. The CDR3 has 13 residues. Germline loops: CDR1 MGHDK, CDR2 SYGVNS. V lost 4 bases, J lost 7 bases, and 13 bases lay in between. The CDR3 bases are TGTGCCAGCAGTGGGTCCTTAGTAGGTGAAGCTTTCTTT. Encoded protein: CASSGSLVGEAFF.

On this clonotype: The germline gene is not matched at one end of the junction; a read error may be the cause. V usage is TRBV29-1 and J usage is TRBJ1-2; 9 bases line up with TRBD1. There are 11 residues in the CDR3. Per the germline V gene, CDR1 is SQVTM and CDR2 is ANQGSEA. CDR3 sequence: CSVGQGDGHTF. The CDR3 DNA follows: TGCAGCGTTGGACAGGGGGATGGCCACACCTTC.

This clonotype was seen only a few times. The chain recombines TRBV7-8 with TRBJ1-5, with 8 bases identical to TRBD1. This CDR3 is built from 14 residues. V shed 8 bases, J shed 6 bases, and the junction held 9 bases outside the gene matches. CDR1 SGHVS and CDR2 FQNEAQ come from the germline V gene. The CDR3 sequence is CASAGQGLGQPQHF. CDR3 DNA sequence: TGTGCCAGCGCTGGACAGGGTTTGGGTCAGCCCCAGCATTTT.

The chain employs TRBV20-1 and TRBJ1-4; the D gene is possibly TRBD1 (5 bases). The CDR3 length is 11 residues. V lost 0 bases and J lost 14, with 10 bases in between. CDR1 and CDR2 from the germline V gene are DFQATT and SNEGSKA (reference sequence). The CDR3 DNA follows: TGCAGTGCTAGAGAGGGGGAAAGCCTGTTTTTT. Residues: CSAREGESLFF.

The CDR3 region has the DNA TGTGCCAGCAGTTTAAGTCAGGGGATGAAGACCCAGTACTTC. This sequence encodes CASSLSQGMKTQYF. This chain uses TRBV12-3 or TRBV12-4 with TRBJ2-5; possible D gene TRBD1, 6 bases. Trimming shortened V by 2 bases and J by 6 bases, and 13 bases separated the two germline ends. This CDR3 is built from 14 residues.

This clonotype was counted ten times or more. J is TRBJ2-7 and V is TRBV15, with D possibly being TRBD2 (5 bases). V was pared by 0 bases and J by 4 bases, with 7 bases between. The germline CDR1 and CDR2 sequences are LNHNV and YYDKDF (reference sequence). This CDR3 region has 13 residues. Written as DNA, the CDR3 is TGTGCCACCAGCAGAGAAGGAGGTTACGAGCAGTACTTC. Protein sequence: CATSREGGYEQYF.

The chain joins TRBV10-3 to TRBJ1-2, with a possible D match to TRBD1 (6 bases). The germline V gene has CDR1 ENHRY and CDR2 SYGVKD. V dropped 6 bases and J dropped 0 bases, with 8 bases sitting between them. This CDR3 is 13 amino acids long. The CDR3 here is CAIRDRANYGYTF. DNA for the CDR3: TGTGCCATCAGGGACAGAGCTAACTATGGCTACACCTTC.

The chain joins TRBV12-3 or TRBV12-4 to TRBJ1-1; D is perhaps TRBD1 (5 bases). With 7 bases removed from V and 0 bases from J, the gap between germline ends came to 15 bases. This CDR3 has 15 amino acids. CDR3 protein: CASTLLGGVNTEAFF. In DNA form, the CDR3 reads TGTGCCAGCACCCTTTTGGGGGGGGTGAACACTGAAGCTTTCTTT.

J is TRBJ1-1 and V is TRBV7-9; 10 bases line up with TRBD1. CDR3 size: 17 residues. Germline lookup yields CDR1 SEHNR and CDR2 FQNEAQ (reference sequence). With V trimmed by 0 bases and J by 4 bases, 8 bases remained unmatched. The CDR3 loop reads CASSLAGQGLSGTEAFF. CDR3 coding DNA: TGTGCCAGCAGCTTAGCGGGACAGGGGTTATCAGGCACTGAAGCTTTCTTT.

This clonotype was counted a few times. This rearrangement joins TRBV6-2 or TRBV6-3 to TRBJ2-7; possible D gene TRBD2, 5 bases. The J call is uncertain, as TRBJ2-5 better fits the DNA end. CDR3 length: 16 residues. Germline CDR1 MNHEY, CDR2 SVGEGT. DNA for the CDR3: TGTGCCAGCAGTACCCCTCCGGGATACCGTGGGAAGACCCAGTACTTC. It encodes CASSTPPGYRGKTQYF.

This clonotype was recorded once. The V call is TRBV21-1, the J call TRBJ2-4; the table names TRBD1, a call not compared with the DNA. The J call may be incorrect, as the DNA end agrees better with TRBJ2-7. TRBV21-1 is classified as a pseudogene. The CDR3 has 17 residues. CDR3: CASSKGEGETGSYEQYF. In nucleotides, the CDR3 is TGTGCCAGCAGCAAAGGAGAGGGGGAAACCGGGTCCTACGAGCAGTACTTC.

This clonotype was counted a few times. The CDR3 loop is CASRLRGTGLTGANVLTF. The CDR3 coding sequence is TGTGCCAGCAGACTACGGGGGACAGGGTTAACTGGGGCCAACGTCCTGACTTTC. This rearrangement joins TRBV12-3 or TRBV12-4 to TRBJ2-6; TRBD1 matches at 9 bases. This CDR3 contains 18 residues. Trimming at V came to 6 bases and at J to 2 bases, leaving 11 bases not matched to a gene.

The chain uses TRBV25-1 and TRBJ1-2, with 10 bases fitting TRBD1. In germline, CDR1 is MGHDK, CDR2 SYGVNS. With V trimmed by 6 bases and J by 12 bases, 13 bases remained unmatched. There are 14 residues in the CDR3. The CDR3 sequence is CASSGTGDFGRNTF. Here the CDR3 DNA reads TGTGCCAGCAGCGGGACAGGGGATTTCGGTAGGAACACCTTC.